Following are 14 T cell receptor beta chains from one sample sequenced in a study of cytotoxic CD8 clonotypes in ibrutinib-treated CLL. TCRdb's copy holds only in-frame clones and misses some; the assay was immunoSEQ multiplex PCR. The sample holds approximately 150,000 clones, about 88% seen once. The sequences come from PBMCs, collected at disease progression, from a patient treated with ibrutinib. Receptors were obtained from a human donor with chronic lymphocytic leukemia.

V usage is TRBV19 and J usage is TRBJ1-3; D possibly corresponds to TRBD1 (5 bases). CDR3 length: 14 amino acids. The V gene lost 6 bases and the J gene lost 0 bases, with 9 bases spanning the gap. CDR1 is LNHDA and CDR2 is SQIVND in the germline V gene (reference sequence). CDR3 DNA sequence: TGTGCCAGTAGACGGGGGACCTCTGGAAACACCATATATTTT. This translates into CASRRGTSGNTIYF. The full variable domain, rest sourced from reference TRBV19 and TRBJ1-3, is DGGITQSPKYLFRKEGQNVTLSCEQNLNHDAMYWYRQDPGQGLRLIYYSQIVNDFQKGDIAEGYSVSREKKESFPLTVTSAQKNPTAFYLCASRRGTSGNTIYFGEGSWLTVV.

This clone has just one count. The chain links TRBV28 to TRBJ2-3, with unresolved D. Trimming stripped 3 bases from V and 0 bases from J, with 4 bases between. From germline, CDR1 is MDHEN and CDR2 SYDVKM. The CDR3 covers 13 residues. The CDR3 protein is CASSLISTDTQYF. The CDR3 DNA is TGTGCCAGCAGTTTGATAAGCACAGATACGCAGTATTTT.

The chain couples TRBV18 to TRBJ1-1, with 12 bases matching TRBD1. V shed 4 bases and J 7 bases; nucleotides not matched to a gene: 4. Germline V gives CDR1 KGHSH, CDR2 LQKENI. CDR3 length: 14 amino acids. CDR3 sequence reads: CASSRGQGANEAFF. DNA of the CDR3: TGTGCCAGCTCACGGGGACAGGGGGCGAATGAAGCTTTCTTT. Filled out from reference TRBV18 and TRBJ1-1, the complete variable domain reads NAGVMQNPRHLVRRRGQEARLRCSPMKGHSHVYWYRQLPEEGLKFMVYLQKENIIDESGMPKERFSAEFPKEGPSILRIQQVVRGDSAAYFCASSRGQGANEAFFGQGTRLTVV.

The gene calls are TRBV7-2 and TRBJ2-3; TRBD2 agrees at 9 bases. Germline CDR1 and CDR2: SGHTA and FQGNSA. The CDR3 covers 15 residues. J was trimmed by 6 bases and V by 3 bases; bases with no gene match: 7. The CDR3 DNA reads as TGTGCCAGCAGCTTCCTAGCGGGGCCGGGGGATACGCAGTATTTT. Its translation is CASSFLAGPGDTQYF. Drawing the rest from reference TRBV7-2 and TRBJ2-3, the complete variable domain is GAGVSQSPSNKVTEKGKDVELRCDPISGHTALYWYRQSLGQGLEFLIYFQGNSAPDKSGLPSDRFSAERTGGSVSTLTIQRTQQEDSAVYLCASSFLAGPGDTQYFGPGTRLTVL.

The chain joins TRBV9 to TRBJ2-5, with 8 bases matching TRBD1. The length of the CDR3 is 16 residues. Germline CDR1 reads SGDLS; CDR2 reads YYNGEE. J was trimmed by 5 bases and V by 2 bases; bases with no gene match: 11. The CDR3 loop reads CASSVESRGPWETQYF. CDR3 DNA: TGTGCCAGCAGCGTTGAGAGCAGGGGGCCTTGGGAGACCCAGTACTTC.

CDR3 nucleotides: TGCAGCGTTGGGACAGGGGGCAGGTCAGATACGCAGTATTTT. Protein sequence: CSVGTGGRSDTQYF. V and J are TRBV29-1 and TRBJ2-3, with TRBD1 matching over 11 bases. The germline CDR1 and CDR2 sequences are SQVTM and ANQGSEA. V was pared by 4 bases and J by 4 bases, with 4 bases of the junction left unmatched. The length of the CDR3 is 14 residues.

The CDR3 sequence: CSVEDSLGLYGYTF. The CDR3 bases are TGCAGCGTCGAGGACAGCCTGGGGCTTTATGGCTACACCTTC. The chain uses TRBV29-1 and TRBJ1-2; maybe TRBD1 (6 bases). Germline loops: CDR1 SQVTM, CDR2 ANQGSEA. Trimming pared 6 bases from V and 5 bases from J, leaving 19 bases between. The CDR3 consists of 14 residues.

The chain employs TRBV11-3 and TRBJ2-1, with unresolved D. The CDR3 is 17 amino acids. Per the germline V gene, CDR1 is SGHNT and CDR2 is YENEEA. V dropped 0 bases and J dropped 0 bases, with 12 bases sitting between them. The CDR3 DNA reads as TGTGCCAGCAGCTTAGAGAGACTCCCCTTCTCCTACAATGAGCAGTTCTTC. It translates to CASSLERLPFSYNEQFF.

The V and J genes are TRBV4-3 and TRBJ1-2; a weak D match, TRBD1 (6 bases). This CDR3 spans 15 amino acids. Germline V gene sequence: CDR1 LGHNA, CDR2 YSLEER. Trimming left V 4 bases short and J 1 base short, with 13 bases between. This CDR3 is CASSRGQNDNYGYTF. DNA of the CDR3: TGCGCCAGCAGCCGCGGACAGAACGATAACTATGGCTACACCTTC.

This chain joins TRBV2 and TRBJ2-7, with TRBD2 identical over 11 bases. Germline loops: CDR1 SNHLY, CDR2 FYNNEI. Unmatched junction bases numbered 6, after V lost 6 bases and J lost 5 bases. The CDR3 has 14 amino acids. The CDR3 region has the DNA TGTGCCAGCAGGGAACTAGCGGGAGTCCACGAGCAGTACTTC. Residues: CASRELAGVHEQYF.

The chain is built from TRBV18 and TRBJ1-3, with 8 bases aligning to TRBD1. Germline loops: CDR1 KGHSH, CDR2 LQKENI. The V and J ends lost 6 bases and 4 bases, in that order; junction bases with no gene match: 8. CDR3 length: 15 amino acids. The CDR3 nucleotides read TGTGCCAGCTCTAAGACAGGGGTGGCCGGAAACACCATATATTTT. Encoded protein: CASSKTGVAGNTIYF.

On this clone: Since a much larger clone is just one base distant, this may be a read error. Distinct nucleotide sequences in the sample also encode this CDR3. The chain links TRBV6-1 to TRBJ1-2; a possible D gene is TRBD1 (5 bases). The CDR3 runs to 13 residues. Per germline, CDR1 MNHNS and CDR2 SASEGT. Trimming took off 3 bases at V and 0 bases at J, with 5 bases between the two ends. CDR3: CASSEGANYGYTF. Here the CDR3 DNA reads TGTGCCAGCAGTGAGGGGGCTAACTATGGCTACACCTTC.

The V and J genes are TRBV5-1 and TRBJ2-6; D may match TRBD1 or TRBD2 (5 bases each). The ends were cut back, 1 base at V and 4 bases at J, with 15 bases in the middle. The CDR3 length is 17 residues. Germline lookup yields CDR1 SGHRS and CDR2 YFSETQ. CDR3 coding DNA: TGCGCCAGCAGCTTGTCGGGGCTCAGACTCGGGGCCAACGTCCTGACTTTC. Translated: CASSLSGLRLGANVLTF.

This clone has a handful of counts. The chain links TRBV30 to TRBJ1-5; D remains ambiguous. V was cut by 0 bases and J by 2 bases, with 11 bases left in between. The CDR3 extends over 15 amino acids. Per the germline V gene, CDR1 is GTSNPN and CDR2 is SVGIG (reference sequence). The CDR3 DNA reads as TGTGCCTGGAGTGTAGAGGGATGGCGCAATCAGCCCCAGCATTTT. It is translated as CAWSVEGWRNQPQHF. Complete variable domain (other parts from reference TRBV30 and TRBJ1-5): SQTIHQWPATLVQPVGSPLSLECTVEGTSNPNLYWYRQAAGRGLQLLFYSVGIGQISSEVPQNLSASRPQDRQFILSSKKLLLSDSGFYLCAWSVEGWRNQPQHFGDGTRLSIL.